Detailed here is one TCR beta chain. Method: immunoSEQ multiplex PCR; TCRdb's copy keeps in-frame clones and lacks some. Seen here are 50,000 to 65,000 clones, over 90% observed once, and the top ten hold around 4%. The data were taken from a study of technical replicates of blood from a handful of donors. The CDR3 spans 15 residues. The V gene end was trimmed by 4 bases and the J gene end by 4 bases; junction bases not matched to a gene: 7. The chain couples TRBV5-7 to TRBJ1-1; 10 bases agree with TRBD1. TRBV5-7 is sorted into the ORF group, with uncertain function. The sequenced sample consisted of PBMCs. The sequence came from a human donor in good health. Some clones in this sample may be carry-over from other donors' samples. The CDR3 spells CASSVPGQGFTEAFF. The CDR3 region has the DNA TGTGCCAGCAGCGTCCCGGGACAGGGGTTCACTGAAGCTTTCTTT.